Given below is one TCR beta chain in context. Its cognate antigen has yet to be identified. No clone much larger than this one lies a single base away; base qualities are absent. The sample's treatment or condition label, decoded: in vitro stimulation with specific CMV peptide epitopes to enrich CMV-specific T cells. The data were obtained in a study of T cell repertoires in cytomegalovirus infection (dated 2019 in TCRdb). Study-wide context: Alongside well-studied HLA-B-restricted epitopes, the peptide stimulations were aimed at recently identified HLA-C-restricted CMV epitopes, whose presentation resists viral immunomodulation. The HLA type of each donor mattered for the analysis, because public TCR beta signatures pointed to carriage of CMV infection along with the matching HLA type. On the study overall, not on this receptor specifically: In both this cohort and an independent cohort of some 350 donors, the cumulative frequency of public TCR beta family members distinguished carriers of CMV infection plus the relevant HLA type. The ex vivo response was dominated by HLA-C-restricted CMV-specific TCR beta clonotypes, which also provided the single most frequent clonotype in two of eight donors.

The sequencer listed for this sample is Illumina HiSeq 1500. TCRdb reran the public reads through fastp at Q25 and MiXCR, keeping productive beta chains. Merged by CDR3 protein, the rows form single entries marked with the most common genes and DNA. Here the sample has about 830,000 distinct CDR3 sequences; 32% occur a single time. The ten largest clonotypes hold around 12% of the sample. From the cysteine through the phenylalanine, the CDR3 covers 13 amino acids. The retained sequence is limited to the CDR3, 39 bases, with the frame set at the first base. For CDR1 and CDR2, the germline V gene (reference sequence) lists DFQATT and SNEGSKA. V and J are trimmed by 6 bases and 5 bases, and the gene matches miss 7 bases of the junction.

The sequencing here drew on cultured CD8+ T cells from PBMCs, taken from culture after CMV antigen stimulation. This chain is built from TRBV20-1 and TRBJ1-2, and 9 junction bases match TRBD1. The clonotype was recovered from a human donor in good health (CMV status not recorded). Some clones in this sample may be carry-over from other donors' samples. Here is the DNA: TGCAGTGCCCCGGGCGGGACAGGGTATGGCTACACCTTC. It translates to CSAPGGTGYGYTF.